This is a list of T cell receptor beta chains from one sample in a study of blood T cell repertoires in COVID-19. Clones were sequenced by immunoSEQ multiplex PCR, and TCRdb holds only the in-frame ones, with some missing. The sample shows 200,000 to 250,000 clones, around nine tenths of them seen only once. Sequenced material: peripheral blood. These receptors all stem from a middle-aged man with COVID-19, enrolled during active disease. Both conserved end residues are part of each CDR3. A D gene is named only where the DNA matches it firmly.

j_call v_call d_call cdr3_nt cdr3_aa
TRBJ1-5 TRBV7-9 TRBD1 TGTGCCAGCAGCTTAGGTCAGGGGGCGGGTCAGCCCCAGCATTTT CASSLGQGAGQPQHF
TRBJ2-2 TRBV28 - TGTGCCAGCAGTCAAGAGGGCCCCAACACCGGGGAGCTGTTTTTT CASSQEGPNTGELFF
TRBJ2-1 TRBV6-5 - TGTGCCAGCAGTTACTCTCAGGGCCCCTACAATGAGCAGTTCTTC CASSYSQGPYNEQFF
TRBJ2-5 TRBV7-9 TRBD2 TGTGCCGCGACGACTAGCGGCCAAGAGACCCAGTACTTC CAATTSGQETQYF
TRBJ2-5 TRBV19 - TGTGCCAGTAGTAGACACGGAAAAGAGACCCAGTACTTC CASSRHGKETQYF
TRBJ2-7 TRBV10-3 - TGTGCCATCAGTGGGGTTGGGCGGTCTAGCCCCTACGAGCAGTACTTC CAISGVGRSSPYEQYF
TRBJ1-1 TRBV7-2 - TGTGCCAGCAGCTTAGGCACGGTTCGGGAAGCTTTCTTT CASSLGTVREAFF
TRBJ2-5 TRBV6-5 - TGTGCCAGCACGACAGCGAGGGAGACCCAGTACTTC CASTTARETQYF
TRBJ2-3 TRBV4-3 - TGCGCCAGCAGCCAAGACACAGGGCTGAATACGCAGTATTTT CASSQDTGLNTQYF
TRBJ2-7 TRBV25-1 - TGTGCCAGCAGCGAACCCGACAGTTCCTACGAGCAGTACTTC CASSEPDSSYEQYF
TRBJ1-2 TRBV9 - TGTGCCAGCAGCCACGGGGGGCAGCTCGGATTCTATGGCTACACCTTC CASSHGGQLGFYGYTF